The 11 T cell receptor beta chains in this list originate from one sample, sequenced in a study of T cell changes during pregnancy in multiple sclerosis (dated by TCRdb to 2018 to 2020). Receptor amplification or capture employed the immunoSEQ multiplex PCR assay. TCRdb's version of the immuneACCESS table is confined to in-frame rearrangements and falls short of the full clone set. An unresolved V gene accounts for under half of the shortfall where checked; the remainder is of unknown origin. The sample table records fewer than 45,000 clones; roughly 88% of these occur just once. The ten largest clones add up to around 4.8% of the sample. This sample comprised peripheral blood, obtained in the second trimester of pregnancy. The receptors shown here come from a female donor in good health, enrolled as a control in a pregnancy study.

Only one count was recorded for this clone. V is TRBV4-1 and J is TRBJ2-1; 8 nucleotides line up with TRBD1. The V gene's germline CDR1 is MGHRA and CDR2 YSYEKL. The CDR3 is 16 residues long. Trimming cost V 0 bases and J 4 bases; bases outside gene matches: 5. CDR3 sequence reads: CASSQDDGTGYNEQFF. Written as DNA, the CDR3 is TGCGCCAGCAGCCAAGATGACGGGACAGGATACAATGAGCAGTTCTTC.

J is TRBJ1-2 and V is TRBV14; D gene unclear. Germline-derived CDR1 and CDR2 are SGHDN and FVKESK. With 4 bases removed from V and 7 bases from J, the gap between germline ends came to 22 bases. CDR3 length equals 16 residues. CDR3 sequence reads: CASSREIAWSSGGYTF. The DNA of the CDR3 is TGTGCCAGCAGCCGAGAGATCGCGTGGTCTTCGGGTGGCTACACCTTC.

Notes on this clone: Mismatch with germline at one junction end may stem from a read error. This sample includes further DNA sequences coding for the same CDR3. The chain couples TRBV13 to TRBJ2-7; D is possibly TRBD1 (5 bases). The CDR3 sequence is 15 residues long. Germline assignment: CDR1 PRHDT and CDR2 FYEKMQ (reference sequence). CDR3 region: CASSLVQGNIGEQYF. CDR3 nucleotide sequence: TGTGCTAGCAGCTTAGTGCAGGGTAATATTGGCGAGCAGTACTTC. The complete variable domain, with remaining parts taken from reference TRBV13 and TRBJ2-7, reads AAGVIQSPRHLIKEKRETATLKCYPIPRHDTVYWYQQGPGQDPQFLISFYEKMQSDKGSIPDRFSAQQFSDYHSELNMSSLELGDSALYFCASSLVQGNIGEQYFGPGTRLTVT.

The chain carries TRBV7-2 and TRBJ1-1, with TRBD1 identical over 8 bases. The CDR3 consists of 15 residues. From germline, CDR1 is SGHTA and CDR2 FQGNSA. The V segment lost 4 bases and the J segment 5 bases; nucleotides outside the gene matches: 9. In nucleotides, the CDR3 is TGTGCCAGCAGCTCGTACCAGGGGGCAGGTACTGAAGCTTTCTTT. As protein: CASSSYQGAGTEAFF.

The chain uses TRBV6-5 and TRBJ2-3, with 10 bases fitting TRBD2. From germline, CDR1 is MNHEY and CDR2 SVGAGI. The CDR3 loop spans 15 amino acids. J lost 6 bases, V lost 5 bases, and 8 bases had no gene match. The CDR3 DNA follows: TGTGCCAGCAGTCCTCTAGCGGGAGAGAGTGATACGCAGTATTTT. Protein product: CASSPLAGESDTQYF.

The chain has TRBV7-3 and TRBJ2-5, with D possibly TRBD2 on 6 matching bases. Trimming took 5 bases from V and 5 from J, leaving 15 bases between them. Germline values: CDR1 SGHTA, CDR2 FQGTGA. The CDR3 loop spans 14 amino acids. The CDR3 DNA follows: TGTGCCAGCAGCAAGACTAGGTCCCGGGAGACCCAGTACTTC. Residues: CASSKTRSRETQYF.

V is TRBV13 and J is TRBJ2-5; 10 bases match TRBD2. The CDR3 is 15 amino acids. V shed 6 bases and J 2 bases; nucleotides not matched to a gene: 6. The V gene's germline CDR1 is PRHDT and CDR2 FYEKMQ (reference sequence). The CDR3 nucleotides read TGTGCCAGCAGTTCCGGGACTAGCGCACAAGAGACCCAGTACTTC. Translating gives CASSSGTSAQETQYF. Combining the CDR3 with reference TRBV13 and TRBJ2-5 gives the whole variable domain AAGVIQSPRHLIKEKRETATLKCYPIPRHDTVYWYQQGPGQDPQFLISFYEKMQSDKGSIPDRFSAQQFSDYHSELNMSSLELGDSALYFCASSSGTSAQETQYFGPGTRLLVL.

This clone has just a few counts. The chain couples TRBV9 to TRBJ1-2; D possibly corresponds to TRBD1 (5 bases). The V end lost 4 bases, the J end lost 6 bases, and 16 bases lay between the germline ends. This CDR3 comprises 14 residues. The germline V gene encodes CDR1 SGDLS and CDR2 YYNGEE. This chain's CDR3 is CASSPRQLADGYTF. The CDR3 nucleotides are TGTGCCAGCAGCCCCCGACAGCTAGCGGATGGCTACACCTTC.

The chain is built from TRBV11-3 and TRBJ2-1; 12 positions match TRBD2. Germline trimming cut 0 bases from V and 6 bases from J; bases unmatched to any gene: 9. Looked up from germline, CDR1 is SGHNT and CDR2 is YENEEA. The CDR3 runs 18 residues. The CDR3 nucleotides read TGTGCCAGCAGCTTAGAACCTAGCGGGAGGGGAGGGGTCAATGAGCAGTTCTTC. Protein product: CASSLEPSGRGGVNEQFF.

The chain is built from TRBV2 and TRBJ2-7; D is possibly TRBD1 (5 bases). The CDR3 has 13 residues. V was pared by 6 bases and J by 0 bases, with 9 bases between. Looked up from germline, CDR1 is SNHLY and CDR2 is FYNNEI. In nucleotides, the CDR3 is TGTGCCAGCAGGGGGCAGGCCTCCTACGAGCAGTACTTC. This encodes CASRGQASYEQYF. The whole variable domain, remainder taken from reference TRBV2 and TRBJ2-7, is EPEVTQTPSHQVTQMGQEVILRCVPISNHLYFYWYRQILGQKVEFLVSFYNNEISEKSEIFDDQFSVERPDGSNFTLKIRSTKLEDSAMYFCASRGQASYEQYFGPGTRLTVT.

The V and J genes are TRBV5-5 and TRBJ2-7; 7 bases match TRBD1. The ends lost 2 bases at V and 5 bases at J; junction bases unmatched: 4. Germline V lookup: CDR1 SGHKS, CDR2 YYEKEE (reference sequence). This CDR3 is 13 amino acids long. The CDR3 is CASSFGQAHEQYF. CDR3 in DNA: TGTGCCAGCAGCTTCGGACAGGCACACGAGCAGTACTTC.